The rows below give T cell receptor beta chains drawn from one sample of a study of CD8 T cells in Susac syndrome. TCRdb redid the calling of the immunoSEQ multiplex PCR reads with MiXCR, one entry per CDR3 protein. The repertoire holds 150,000 or so distinct CDR3 sequences, with 90% to 95% as singletons. Sequenced input: CD8+ T cells from PBMCs. The receptors shown here come from a human donor with multiple sclerosis. Both conserved end residues are part of each CDR3. Each record gives: CDR3 length, V gene, CDR3 protein.

14,TRBV9,CASSVAEGKSEQYF
17,TRBV5-6,CASSLPPFTDLYNEQFF
14,TRBV20-1,CSAPGGLAKNIQYF
12,TRBV12-5,CASGGGSYEQYF
15,TRBV20-1,CSARDRAAYNSPLHF
16,TRBV28,CASSWWTDGSYNEQFF
14,TRBV27,CASSLRANRETQYF
14,TRBV24-1,CATSDKSLGYGYTF
14,TRBV7-6,CASSEDGGNTEAFF
15,TRBV20-1,CSAPSPGHPYNEQFF
14,TRBV27,CASSLRDRGTEAFF
14,TRBV4-1,CASSQKGPNSPLHF
15,TRBV9,CASSVAGGPYNEQFF
21,TRBV7-6,CASSLVMDRGPPFRGHTEAFF
12,TRBV27,CASMDSAYGYTF
14,TRBV6-6,CASSYSEGDLIQYF
16,TRBV12-3/TRBV12-4,CASSLRGRYMNTEAFF
16,TRBV4-1,CASSQTPSRVDNEQFF
16,TRBV12-3/TRBV12-4,CASSSSLGQGTDTQYF
15,TRBV19,CASSMTGTGANVLTF
12,TRBV2,CASWSSGNTIYF
11,TRBV29-1,CSVIARDGYTF
15,TRBV27,CASSTRRGSTDTQYF